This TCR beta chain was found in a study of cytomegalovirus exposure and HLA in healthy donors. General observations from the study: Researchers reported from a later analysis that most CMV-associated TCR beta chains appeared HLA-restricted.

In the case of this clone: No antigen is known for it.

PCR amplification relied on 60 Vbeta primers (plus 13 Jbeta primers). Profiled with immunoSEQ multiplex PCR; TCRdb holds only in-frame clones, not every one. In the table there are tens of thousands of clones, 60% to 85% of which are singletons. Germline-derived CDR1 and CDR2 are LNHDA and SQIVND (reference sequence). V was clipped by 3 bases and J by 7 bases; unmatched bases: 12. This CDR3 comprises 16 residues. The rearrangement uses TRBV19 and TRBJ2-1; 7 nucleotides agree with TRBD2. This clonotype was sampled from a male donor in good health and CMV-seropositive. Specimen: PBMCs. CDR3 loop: CASSIASRGVNNEQFF. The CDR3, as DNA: TGTGCCAGTAGTATCGCCTCTCGGGGGGTGAATAATGAGCAGTTCTTC.